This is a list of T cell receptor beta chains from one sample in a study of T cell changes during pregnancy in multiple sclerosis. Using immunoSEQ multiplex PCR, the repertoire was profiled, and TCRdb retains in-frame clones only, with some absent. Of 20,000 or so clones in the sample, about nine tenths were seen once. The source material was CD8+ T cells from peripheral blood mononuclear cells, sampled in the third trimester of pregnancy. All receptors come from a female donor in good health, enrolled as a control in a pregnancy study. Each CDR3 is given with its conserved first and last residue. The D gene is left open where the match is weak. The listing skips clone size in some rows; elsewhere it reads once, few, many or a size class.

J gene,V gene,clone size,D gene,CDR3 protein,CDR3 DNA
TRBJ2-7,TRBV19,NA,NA,CASSLRTDYEQYF,TGTGCCAGCTCTCTTCGGACAGACTACGAGCAGTACTTC
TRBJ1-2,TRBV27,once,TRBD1,CASSASGQGADYGYTF,TGTGCCAGCAGTGCGTCGGGACAGGGGGCCGACTATGGCTACACCTTC
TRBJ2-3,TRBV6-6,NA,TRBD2,CASSSSGLVGSDTQYF,TGTGCCAGCAGTTCATCGGGACTAGTTGGGTCGGATACGCAGTATTTT
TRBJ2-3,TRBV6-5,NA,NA,CASSSMIQASTDTQYF,TGTGCCAGCAGTTCCATGATTCAGGCTAGCACAGATACGCAGTATTTT
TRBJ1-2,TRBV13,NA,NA,CASSQGRGYGYTF,TGTGCCAGCAGCCAGGGGAGGGGCTATGGCTACACCTTC
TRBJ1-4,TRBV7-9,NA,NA,CASSLGNPATNEKLFF,TGTGCCAGCAGCTTGGGCAACCCTGCAACTAATGAAAAACTGTTTTTT
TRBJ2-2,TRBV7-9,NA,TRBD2,CASSPTSGGSTGELFF,TGTGCCAGCAGCCCGACTAGCGGGGGGTCCACCGGGGAGCTGTTTTTT
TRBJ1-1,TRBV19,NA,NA,CASSPSRGSHEAFF,TGTGCCAGTAGTCCTAGCAGGGGTTCACATGAAGCTTTCTTT
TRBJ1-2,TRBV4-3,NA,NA,CASSQEWPGFNYGYTF,TGCGCCAGCAGCCAAGAGTGGCCAGGCTTTAACTATGGCTACACCTTC
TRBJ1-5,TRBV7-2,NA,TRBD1,CASSLRQGPQPQHF,TGTGCCAGCAGCTTGCGACAGGGCCCTCAGCCCCAGCATTTT
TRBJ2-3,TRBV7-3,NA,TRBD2,CASSSSGGAIDTQYF,TGTGCCAGCAGCTCGAGCGGGGGGGCAATAGATACGCAGTATTTT
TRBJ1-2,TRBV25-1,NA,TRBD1,CATSQGDYGYTF,TGTGCCACCTCCCAGGGGGACTATGGCTACACCTTC
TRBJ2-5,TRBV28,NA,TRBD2,CASSLTVPSGQETQYF,TGTGCCAGCAGTTTAACGGTACCTAGCGGACAAGAGACCCAGTACTTC
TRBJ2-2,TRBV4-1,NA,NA,CASSHPRDSNTGELFF,TGCGCCAGCAGCCATCCAAGGGACTCGAACACCGGGGAGCTGTTTTTT
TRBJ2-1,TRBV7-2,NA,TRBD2,CASSLGGGGEQFF,TGTGCCAGCAGCTTAGGCGGGGGAGGTGAGCAGTTCTTC
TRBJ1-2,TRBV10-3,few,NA,CASSGGLYGYTF,TGTGCCTCCTCAGGAGGCCTCTATGGCTACACCTTC
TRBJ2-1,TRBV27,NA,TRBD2,CASSILGTLADEQFF,TGTGCCAGCAGTATTCTCGGGACCCTAGCGGATGAGCAGTTCTTC
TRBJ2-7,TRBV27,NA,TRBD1,CASSFGTGSYEQYF,TGTGCCAGCAGTTTTGGGACAGGTTCCTACGAGCAGTACTTC
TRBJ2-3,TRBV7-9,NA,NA,CATLNTRNPSTDTQYF,TGTGCCACCCTTAACACGCGGAATCCTAGCACAGATACGCAGTATTTT
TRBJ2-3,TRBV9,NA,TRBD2,CASSEPGLAGGSSDTQYF,TGTGCCAGCAGCGAGCCAGGTCTAGCGGGGGGATCGTCAGATACGCAGTATTTT
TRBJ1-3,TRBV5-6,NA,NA,CASSLSPAGNSGNTIYF,TGTGCCAGCAGCTTGTCTCCGGCAGGCAACTCTGGAAACACCATATATTTT
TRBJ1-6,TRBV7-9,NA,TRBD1,CASRAGTGLSPLHF,TGTGCCAGCAGGGCCGGGACAGGGCTGTCACCCCTCCACTTT
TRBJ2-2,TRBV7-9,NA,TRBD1,CASLPGTANTGELFF,TGTGCCAGCCTCCCGGGGACAGCAAACACCGGGGAGCTGTTTTTT
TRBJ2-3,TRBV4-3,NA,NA,CASSQEGGTDTQYF,TGCGCCAGCAGCCAAGAGGGGGGAACAGATACGCAGTATTTT
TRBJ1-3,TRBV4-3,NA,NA,CASSQDRGNTIYF,TGCGCCAGCAGCCAAGATAGAGGAAACACCATATATTTT
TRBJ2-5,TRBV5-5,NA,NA,CASSLKGAGETQYF,TGTGCCAGCAGCTTAAAAGGGGCTGGAGAGACCCAGTACTTC